Sequencing of this T cell receptor beta chain was carried out in a study of CD8+CD57+ T cells in acquired aplastic anemia. The overall study: Each DNA sample taken from sorted CD4+ and CD8+ cells came to about 3.4 ug on average. Study observations and caveats: Found in both controls and patients were around 31 CD8+ CDR3 sequences.

This clonotype appeared a few times. Its cognate antigen is unknown. CD8+CD57+ cell expansion, shown by flow cytometry, had occurred in the patients selected for sequencing. All patients had severe acquired aplastic anemia. Untreated patients provided the blood samples, with no therapy given before sampling. Profiling that covered TCR beta VDJ and CDR3 relied on genomic DNA as its template. TCRdb redid the calling of the reads with MiXCR, one entry per CDR3 protein. The profile shows about half a million distinct CDR3 sequences, around 32% of them singletons. The V end was cut by 5 bases, the J end by 1 base, with 15 bases between. CDR3 length equals 15 residues. Germline CDR1 MNHEY, CDR2 SMNVEV (reference sequence).

This receptor was obtained from a human donor with aplastic anemia. The chain links TRBV27 to TRBJ2-7; D is perhaps TRBD1 (6 bases). The sequenced sample consisted of sorted CD4+, CD8+, or CD8+CD57+ T cells (not recorded which) from PBMCs. This chain's CDR3 is CASSRPGQGSYEQYF. In DNA form, the CDR3 reads TGTGCCAGCAGTCGCCCGGGCCAGGGGTCCTACGAGCAGTACTTC.